These 20 T cell receptor beta chains were all obtained from the same sample, sequenced in a study of blood T cell repertoires in COVID-19. This table comes from immunoSEQ multiplex PCR, and its TCRdb copy is limited to in-frame clones, with some not included. The sample lists around 230,000 clones, approximately 83% occurring once. The sample comprised peripheral blood. The origin of the receptors is a woman aged 35 to 49 with active or convalescent COVID-19.

J is TRBJ1-1 and V is TRBV4-3, with 7 positions matching TRBD1. The J segment lost 2 bases and the V segment lost 4 bases, leaving 7 bases of the junction unmatched. In germline, CDR1 is LGHNA, CDR2 YSLEER. CDR3 length: 15 residues. CDR3 sequence reads: CASSRRRDRNTEAFF. In DNA, the CDR3 is TGCGCCAGCAGCCGCCGCCGGGACAGAAACACTGAAGCTTTCTTT.

This clone was observed once. This chain connects TRBV24-1 to TRBJ2-3; 8 bases fit TRBD1. V trimming: 4 bases; J trimming: 8 bases; junction bases outside the gene matches: 10. The V gene's germline CDR1 is KGHDR and CDR2 SFDVKD. The CDR3 has 15 residues. CDR3 loop: CATSEPGQGGGTQYF. CDR3 bases: TGTGCCACCAGTGAACCTGGACAGGGAGGCGGTACGCAGTATTTT.

The chain couples TRBV19 to TRBJ1-5, with 8 bases fitting TRBD1. The CDR3 is made up of 15 amino acids. Germline CDR1 and CDR2: LNHDA and SQIVND (reference sequence). The V segment lost 6 bases and the J segment 0 bases; nucleotides outside the gene matches: 4. CDR3 DNA sequence: TGTGCCAGTAGAAAGACAGGGGCTAGCAATCAGCCCCAGCATTTT. Protein sequence: CASRKTGASNQPQHF.

The J gene is TRBJ2-2, the V gene TRBV9; 10 nucleotides match TRBD1. The CDR3 covers 16 residues. Trimming took 3 bases from V and 3 from J; bases not matched to a gene: 5. Germline V CDR1 and CDR2: SGDLS, YYNGEE. As DNA, the CDR3 is TGTGCCAGCAGCGCGCGGACAGGGGGGGACACCGGGGAGCTGTTTTTT. This translates into CASSARTGGDTGELFF. Full variable domain (rest looked up from reference TRBV9 and TRBJ2-2): DSGVTQTPKHLITATGQRVTLRCSPRSGDLSVYWYQQSLDQGLQFLIQYYNGEERAKGNILERFSAQQFPDLHSELNLSSLELGDSALYFCASSARTGGDTGELFFGEGSRLTVL.

This rearrangement joins TRBV2 to TRBJ1-5; D is perhaps TRBD1 (5 bases). This CDR3 region has 13 residues. Trimming stripped 3 bases from V and 5 bases from J, with 8 bases between. Looked up from germline, CDR1 is SNHLY and CDR2 is FYNNEI. The chain's CDR3 is CASSDSGHQPQHF. In nucleotides, the CDR3 is TGTGCCAGCAGTGATTCAGGGCATCAGCCCCAGCATTTT.

The chain combines TRBV3-1 (or the pseudogene TRBV3-2) with TRBJ2-1; no reliable D call. Germline V CDR1 and CDR2: LGHDT, YNNKEL (reference sequence). This CDR3 region has 12 residues. Trimming cost V 4 bases and J 1 base, with 2 bases left between them. CDR3 amino acids: CASSLSYNEQFF. The CDR3 DNA reads as TGTGCCAGCAGCCTATCCTACAATGAGCAGTTCTTC.

This rearrangement joins TRBV6-2 or TRBV6-3 to TRBJ1-5; TRBD1 matches 8 bases. CDR3 size: 17 residues. Germline values: CDR1 MNHEY, CDR2 SVGEGT. V dropped 2 bases and J dropped 1; count of bases not matched to a gene: 7. DNA for the CDR3: TGTGCCAGCAGTTACCCCCGCAGGGGGCAGAGCAATCAGCCCCAGCATTTT. Translating it yields CASSYPRRGQSNQPQHF.

The sample holds many counts of this clone. The V gene is TRBV4-3, the J gene TRBJ2-2, with D unresolved. The CDR3 sequence is 12 residues long. The ends were cut back, 4 bases at V and 6 bases at J, with 6 bases in the middle. Germline V gives CDR1 LGHNA, CDR2 YSLEER. In DNA form, the CDR3 reads TGCGCCAGCAGCCCCGGTTCCGGGGAGCTGTTTTTT. Translating it yields CASSPGSGELFF.

The chain couples TRBV2 to TRBJ2-5, with D perhaps matching TRBD1 (5 bases). The ends were cut back, 7 bases at V and 3 bases at J, with 9 bases in the middle. CDR1 and CDR2 from the germline V gene are SNHLY and FYNNEI. This CDR3 has 12 residues. CDR3 nucleotides: TGTGCCAGCACTCCAGGGAAAGAGACCCAGTACTTC. As protein: CASTPGKETQYF. Looking up the rest from reference TRBV2 and TRBJ2-5 gives the full variable domain: EPEVTQTPSHQVTQMGQEVILRCVPISNHLYFYWYRQILGQKVEFLVSFYNNEISEKSEIFDDQFSVERPDGSNFTLKIRSTKLEDSAMYFCASTPGKETQYFGPGTRLLVL.

This clone appeared once. The rearrangement links TRBV4-3 to TRBJ2-7; a possible D gene is TRBD2 (5 bases). Germline V gene sequence: CDR1 LGHNA, CDR2 YSLEER. The ends were cut back, 0 bases at V and 5 bases at J, with 17 bases in the middle. This CDR3 spans 16 amino acids. DNA of the CDR3: TGCGCCAGCAGCCAAGAGTTGACCTTTGGTAGCGACGAGCAGTACTTC. Translating gives CASSQELTFGSDEQYF.

The chain carries TRBV28 and TRBJ1-6; perhaps TRBD1 as D (6 bases). CDR1 MDHEN and CDR2 SYDVKM come from the germline V gene. The ends were cut back, 7 bases at V and 7 bases at J, with 14 bases in the middle. This CDR3 is 14 amino acids long. The CDR3 region has the DNA TGTGCCAGCAACCACAGGGAGAGCAATTCACCCCTCCACTTT. Translated, it gives CASNHRESNSPLHF.

The V call is TRBV7-6, the J call TRBJ1-1, with 7 bases matching TRBD1. There are 15 residues in the CDR3. CDR1 is SGHVS and CDR2 is FNYEAQ in the germline V gene. V lost 3 bases and J lost 1; bases outside the gene matches: 5. CDR3 residues: CASSFRQGENTEAFF. The CDR3 coding sequence is TGTGCCAGCAGCTTTAGGCAGGGGGAGAACACTGAAGCTTTCTTT.

The chain is built from TRBV5-1 and TRBJ2-3; D unclear. Germline assignment: CDR1 SGHRS and CDR2 YFSETQ. The V and J ends lost 4 bases and 4 bases respectively, with 13 bases between them. The CDR3 has 14 residues. The DNA of the CDR3 is TGCGCCAGCAGCCCGACATTATCTGCAGATACGCAGTATTTT. Its translation is CASSPTLSADTQYF. Combining the CDR3 with reference TRBV5-1 and TRBJ2-3 gives the whole variable domain KAGVTQTPRYLIKTRGQQVTLSCSPISGHRSVSWYQQTPGQGLQFLFEYFSETQRNKGNFPGRFSGRQFSNSRSEMNVSTLELGDSALYLCASSPTLSADTQYFGPGTRLTVL.

A single count supports this clone. V gene TRBV5-6 combines with J gene TRBJ2-5; D ambiguous. Deletions cut 1 base from V and 5 bases from J, with 12 bases between. CDR1 SGHDT and CDR2 YYEEEE come from the germline V gene. This CDR3 is 14 amino acids long. This CDR3 reads CASSLSRGTETQYF. Here the CDR3 DNA reads TGTGCCAGCAGCTTGTCGAGAGGTACGGAGACCCAGTACTTC.

This clone was picked up one time. J is TRBJ2-7 and V is TRBV11-2; D is unclear. V was clipped by 2 bases and J by 6 bases, with 14 bases between them. Germline V gene sequence: CDR1 SGHAT, CDR2 FQNNGV. This CDR3 contains 14 residues. The CDR3 is CASSLSSRYSEQYF. The DNA of the CDR3 is TGTGCCAGCAGCTTATCTTCCAGGTACAGCGAGCAGTACTTC.

The chain carries TRBV27 and TRBJ1-2, with a possible D match to TRBD1 (5 bases). Per germline, CDR1 MNHEY and CDR2 SMNVEV (reference sequence). The V end was cut by 7 bases, the J end by 8 bases, with 17 bases between. The CDR3 loop spans 13 amino acids. CDR3 sequence: CASTSGGFGGYTF. The DNA of the CDR3 is TGTGCCAGCACCTCTGGGGGGTTCGGGGGCTACACCTTC.

This sequence joins TRBV6-6 and TRBJ1-4; D remains ambiguous. Looked up from germline, CDR1 is MNHNY and CDR2 is SVGAGI (reference sequence). The CDR3 consists of 11 residues. V was pared by 2 bases and J by 13 bases, with 8 bases between. CDR3 nucleotides: TGTGCCAGCAGTTACAACGGAGGACTGTTTTTT. Protein product: CASSYNGGLFF.

The chain joins TRBV11-3 to TRBJ2-7; TRBD1 agrees at 10 bases. J lost 4 bases, V lost 3 bases, and 6 bases had no gene match. The CDR3 spans 15 residues. Germline CDR1 SGHNT, CDR2 YENEEA. CDR3 loop: CASSFAGTGEYEQYF. For the CDR3, the DNA is TGTGCCAGCAGCTTCGCCGGGACAGGGGAATACGAGCAGTACTTC.

The gene calls are TRBV30 and TRBJ1-1, with D perhaps matching TRBD1 (6 bases). The CDR3 runs to 15 residues. The germline V gene has CDR1 GTSNPN and CDR2 SVGIG (reference sequence). The V end was cut by 5 bases, the J end by 1 base, with 17 bases between. The CDR3 DNA reads as TGTGCCTGGGCAAAAGCCGGGACAACGAACACTGAAGCTTTCTTT. Protein: CAWAKAGTTNTEAFF.

V is TRBV30 and J is TRBJ1-2; D gene uncertain. CDR3 length: 11 amino acids. V was pared by 4 bases and J by 7 bases, with 10 bases between. The germline gives CDR1 GTSNPN, CDR2 SVGIG (reference sequence). The CDR3 here is CAWNLRGGYTF. The CDR3 DNA reads as TGTGCCTGGAATCTTCGAGGTGGCTACACCTTC.